Below are 3 T cell receptor beta chains sequenced from a single sample in a study of tumor and adjacent non-tumor tissue in lung cancer. The library came from three nested PCR rounds adapted from ARM-PCR protocols. One entry per CDR3 protein results from TCRdb running MiXCR on the multiplex PCR reads. The sample records over 110,000 distinct CDR3 sequences, about 71% being singletons. This sample's RNA came from whole unsorted tissue. Sequenced sample: lung tumor tissue. These receptors were collected from a man in his 60s with small cell lung cancer.

Note on this clonotype: It may be a read error: a sequence one base away is much more abundant. The chain carries TRBV4-2 and TRBJ2-1, with TRBD2 as a possible D gene (5 bases). The CDR3 sequence is 15 residues long. The V gene's germline CDR1 is LGHNA and CDR2 YNFKEQ. CDR3 in amino acids: CASSQDLTGYSEQFF. The CDR3 DNA is TGTGCCAGCAGCCAAGATTTGACGGGGTACAGTGAGCAGTTCTTC.

About this clonotype itself: This clone may be a read error of a much larger clone one base away. The genes are TRBV10-3 and TRBJ2-1; 7 nucleotides line up with TRBD1. The CDR3 is made up of 12 amino acids. The germline CDR1 and CDR2 sequences are ENHRY and SYGVKD. The ends lost 11 bases at V and 4 bases at J; junction bases unmatched: 5. The CDR3 here is CALGTVYNEQFF. CDR3 bases: TGTGCCTTGGGGACAGTTTACAATGAGCAGTTCTTC.

The V gene is TRBV12-5, the J gene TRBJ2-5; perhaps TRBD1 as D (5 bases). V was trimmed by 2 bases and J by 1 base, leaving 8 bases between them. The CDR3 is 14 residues long. Germline CDR1 reads LGHNT; CDR2 reads FRNRAP. CDR3 residues: CASGLMGRQETQYF. In DNA form, the CDR3 reads TGTGCTAGTGGTTTGATGGGGCGCCAAGAGACCCAGTACTTC.